The present entry profiles one T cell receptor beta chain with its context. Its antigen is not identified. This specimen belongs to a study of regulatory T cells in long-lasting Graves disease. Study findings and constraints: Favored usage of TRBV28, TRBJ1-2 and TRBJ2-5 was recorded in persistent disease. Persistent Graves' patients had lower TCR diversity than newly diagnosed ones.

Time point denoted: persistent/refractory GD, antithyroid drugs over 5 years with positive TRAb. Making the TCR library involved RNA that had been extracted from PBMCs. Roughly 8.2-milliliter peripheral blood samples went into EDTA tubes. The trim removed 3 bases at V and 7 bases at J, leaving 7 bases unmatched. The CDR3 contains 13 residues. Germline V gives CDR1 SGDLS, CDR2 YYNGEE. With iRepertoire HTBI primers and Arm-PCR of CDR3 regions, TCR beta libraries were built. TCRdb reprocessed the multiplex PCR reads via MiXCR and lists one record per CDR3 protein. The data show fewer than 450,000 distinct CDR3 sequences, with around 21% seen just once and less than 25% held by the top ten.

The starting material was peripheral blood mononuclear cells (PBMCs), obtained when the disease was refractory, from a patient treated with antithyroid drugs. This receptor was identified in a female donor with Graves disease. The rearrangement uses TRBV9 and TRBJ2-7; 7 bases are shared with TRBD2. CDR3: CASSGRLAGEQYF. CDR3 nucleotides: TGTGCCAGCAGCGGACGACTAGCCGGAGAGCAGTACTTC.